A selection of T cell receptor beta chains follows, all from one sample in a study of T-cell reconstitution after alpha-beta-depleted transplantation in children. TCRdb recomputed calls from the PCR reads with MiXCR, one row per CDR3 protein. Found here are around 190,000 distinct CDR3 sequences, around 7% of them singletons; the top ten hold about 5.9%. The specimen was PBMCs, collected before TCRalphabeta/CD19-depleted stem cell transplant. These TCRs come from a boy between 2 and 10 years old with acute lymphoblastic leukemia, due to receive a stem cell transplant. The CDR3 runs from the conserved cysteine through the conserved F or W. The D gene is left open where the match is weak. Size is stated for part of the rows, as once, few or many counts, or as a class when the clone is expanded.

TRBV12-3/TRBV12-4	many	TRBJ1-2	NA	TGTGCCAGCAGTTTTGACGGGGAGCTCGACTATGGCTACACCTTC	CASSFDGELDYGYTF
TRBV24-1	many	TRBJ2-1	TRBD2	TGTGCCACCAGTAAAACAACTAGCGGGGGGTCACTCACCTACAATGAGCAGTTCTTC	CATSKTTSGGSLTYNEQFF
TRBV6-2/TRBV6-3	many	TRBJ2-3	NA	TGTGCCAGCAGGCAAGGGGCTGTGGATACGCAGTATTTT	CASRQGAVDTQYF
TRBV4-2	few	TRBJ1-1	NA	TGTGCCAGCAGCCAAGTGTTCCGGGGGGCTGACACTGAAGCTTTCTTT	CASSQVFRGADTEAFF
TRBV2	many	TRBJ2-5	TRBD2	TGTGCCAGCAGCCCTAGTCTAGCGGGAGTGGAGACCCAGTACTTC	CASSPSLAGVETQYF
TRBV28	many	TRBJ2-7	TRBD1	TGTGCCAGCAGTCCGAACCTCGACAGGGGACGCTACGAGCAGTACTTC	CASSPNLDRGRYEQYF
TRBV5-1	many	TRBJ1-2	NA	TGCGCCAGCAGCTTGGGGGAGGCCTATGGCTACACCTTC	CASSLGEAYGYTF
TRBV7-8	many	TRBJ2-7	NA	TGTGCCAGCAGCTCCTCGCGGGTACGTACCTACGAGCAGTACTTC	CASSSSRVRTYEQYF
TRBV6-5	many	TRBJ2-1	TRBD2	TGTGCCAGCACCCTAGCGGGAGGGCCCCACAATGAGCAGTTCTTC	CASTLAGGPHNEQFF
TRBV10-2	many	TRBJ1-1	NA	TGCGCCAGCAGTGAGTCTGGTGGGCAGGGGAGGACTGAAGCTTTCTTT	CASSESGGQGRTEAFF
TRBV4-3	many	TRBJ2-7	NA	TGCGCCAGCAGGGTGAGGTGGGACACTTCCTACGAGCAGTACTTC	CASRVRWDTSYEQYF
TRBV19	few	TRBJ2-2	NA	TGTGCCAGTAGTATGCTGGGCGCGAACACCGGGGAGCTGTTTTTT	CASSMLGANTGELFF
TRBV3-1	NA	TRBJ2-1	NA	TGTGCCAGCAGCCCCACCCCACTCTGGCATGAGCAGTTCTTC	CASSPTPLWHEQFF
TRBV15	few	TRBJ1-3	NA	TGTGCCACCAGCAGAGAGGCAGGAGGAAACACCATATATTTT	CATSREAGGNTIYF
TRBV7-2	many	TRBJ2-5	NA	TGTGCCAGCAGCTTAGTCGGTCGCGTCGGGGAAGAGACCCAGTACTTC	CASSLVGRVGEETQYF
TRBV20-1	few	TRBJ2-3	NA	TGCAGTGCTTCCCCCTTATCGGGCGACGATACGCAGTATTTT	CSASPLSGDDTQYF
TRBV11-3	NA	TRBJ2-2	TRBD1	TGTGCCAGCAGCCAGGGGGTCGGGAACACCGGGGAGCTGTTTTTT	CASSQGVGNTGELFF
TRBV6-2/TRBV6-3	many	TRBJ1-1	NA	TGTGCCAGCACCGACTCCCCGATCAGGCCGGGCACTGAAGCTTTCTTT	CASTDSPIRPGTEAFF
TRBV5-6	many	TRBJ2-5	TRBD2	TGTGCCAGCAGCCTAATTCGGGGGGACCTCCGTTGGTTC	CASSLIRGDLRWF
TRBV12-5	NA	TRBJ1-1	NA	TGTGCTAGCTTAGTCACCCCAGGACACCACGAAGCTTTCTTT	CASLVTPGHHEAFF
TRBV28	many	TRBJ2-7	NA	TGTGCCAGCAGTTTTATCGGTCAGGGCAAGTACTTC	CASSFIGQGKYF
TRBV3-1	NA	TRBJ1-5	NA	TGTGCCAGCAGCCAAGGGGTTCAGCCCCAGCATTTT	CASSQGVQPQHF
TRBV29-1	many	TRBJ2-5	NA	TGCAGCGTAAGCCCACAGGGAGGGGAGACCCAGTACTTC	CSVSPQGGETQYF
TRBV20-1	many	TRBJ1-1	NA	TGCAGTGCTAGAGATCGGCTCCAGGCGAACACTGAAGCTTTCTTT	CSARDRLQANTEAFF
TRBV28	NA	TRBJ2-5	NA	TGTGCCAGCAGTTTCGGAGGGGGCAGGCAAGAGACCCAGTACTTC	CASSFGGGRQETQYF
TRBV5-5	few	TRBJ2-1	NA	TGTGCCAGCAGCTTGAATAGCGGTACCTACAATGAGCAGTTCTTC	CASSLNSGTYNEQFF
TRBV7-2	NA	TRBJ2-3	TRBD2	TGTGCCAGCAGCGCCGAGGCCGGGAGGGCCAATACGCAGTATTTT	CASSAEAGRANTQYF
TRBV7-8	NA	TRBJ2-2	TRBD2	TGTGCCAGCAGCTTAATAGCGGGAATGACCGGGGAGCTGTTTTTT	CASSLIAGMTGELFF
TRBV7-6	few	TRBJ2-1	NA	TGTGCCAGCAGCCGCCTTTCGGGAGAGCAGTTCTTC	CASSRLSGEQFF
TRBV10-3	many	TRBJ2-3	NA	TGTGCCATCAGCCCCGGGGCGGACACAGATACGCAGTATTTT	CAISPGADTDTQYF
TRBV6-2/TRBV6-3	many	TRBJ1-2	NA	TGTGCCAGCAGTTCTAGGGCAGGCATATATGGCTACACCTTC	CASSSRAGIYGYTF
TRBV6-2/TRBV6-3	NA	TRBJ2-1	NA	TGTGCCAGCAGTTATTACAGACGCCACTCCTACAATGAGCAGTTCTTC	CASSYYRRHSYNEQFF
TRBV7-2	many	TRBJ2-3	NA	TGTGCCAGCAGCCTCGGGACTTACACAGATACGCAGTATTTT	CASSLGTYTDTQYF
TRBV29-1	many	TRBJ1-2	TRBD1	TGCAGCGTCTCCTACAGGGGGCACGGCTACACCTTC	CSVSYRGHGYTF
TRBV28	many	TRBJ2-5	TRBD1	TGTGCCAGCAGTTTAATAGGGACAGGGAGTAAGACCCAGTACTTC	CASSLIGTGSKTQYF
TRBV5-1	many	TRBJ2-4	NA	TGCGCCAGCAGCTTGGGGGTAGTCAAAAACATTCAGTACTTC	CASSLGVVKNIQYF
TRBV7-2	NA	TRBJ2-3	NA	TGTGCCAGCAGCCCCCGGGGGAAGAGAGATACGCAGTATTTT	CASSPRGKRDTQYF
TRBV9	few	TRBJ2-7	NA	TGTGCCAGCAGCGTAGCTGGGACGGCAACCTACGAGCAGTACTTC	CASSVAGTATYEQYF
TRBV15	many	TRBJ2-2	TRBD2	TGTGCCACCAGCAGAGGCCGGGGAGGGGAGATCACCGGGGAGCTGTTTTTT	CATSRGRGGEITGELFF
TRBV27	many	TRBJ1-1	NA	TGTGCCAGCAGTTTTTCGGGGGGCGGCGGCACTGAAGCTTTCTTT	CASSFSGGGGTEAFF
TRBV27	NA	TRBJ2-7	NA	TGTGCCAGCAGTTTTGCCCATCCCTCCTACGAGCAGTACTTC	CASSFAHPSYEQYF
TRBV9	NA	TRBJ2-5	NA	TGTGCCAGCAGCGTAGGAGGGACTCGGGTGGGAGCCCAGTACTTC	CASSVGGTRVGAQYF
TRBV2	many	TRBJ2-1	TRBD2	TGTGCCAGCAGTCAAATGACTAGCGGGGGGGACAATGAGCAGTTCTTC	CASSQMTSGGDNEQFF